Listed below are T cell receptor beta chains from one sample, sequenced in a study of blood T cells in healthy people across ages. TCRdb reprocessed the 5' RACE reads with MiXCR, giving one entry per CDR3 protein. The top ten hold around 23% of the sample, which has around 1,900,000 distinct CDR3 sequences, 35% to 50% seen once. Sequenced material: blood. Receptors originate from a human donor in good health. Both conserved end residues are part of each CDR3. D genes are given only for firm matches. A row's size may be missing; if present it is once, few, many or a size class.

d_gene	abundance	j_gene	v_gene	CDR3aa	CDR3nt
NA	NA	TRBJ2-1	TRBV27	CASDPQGGFAYNEQFF	TGTGCCAGCGATCCTCAGGGTGGCTTCGCCTACAATGAGCAGTTCTTC
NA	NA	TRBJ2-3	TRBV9	CASSVEGRATDTQYF	TGTGCCAGCAGCGTAGAAGGTAGGGCCACAGATACGCAGTATTTT
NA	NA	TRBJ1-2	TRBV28	CASSLNRVHGYTF	TGTGCCAGCAGTTTAAACAGGGTCCATGGCTACACCTTC
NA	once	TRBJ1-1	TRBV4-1	CASGQVSRGWRAEAFF	TGCGCCAGCGGCCAAGTAAGCAGGGGCTGGAGGGCTGAAGCTTTCTTT
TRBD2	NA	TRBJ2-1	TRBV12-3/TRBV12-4	CASSLSGGRDGQFF	TGTGCCAGCAGCCTTAGCGGGGGGCGGGATGGGCAGTTCTTC
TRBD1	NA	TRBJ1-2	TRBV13	CASSLLVGQGVGGYTF	TGTGCCAGCAGCTTATTGGTCGGACAGGGGGTTGGTGGCTACACCTTC
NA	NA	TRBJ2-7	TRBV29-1	CSVSGHDTYEQYF	TGCAGCGTTTCGGGCCACGATACCTACGAGCAGTACTTC
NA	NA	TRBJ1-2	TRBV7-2	CASSSPPVRGYGYTF	TGTGCCAGCAGCTCCCCCCCAGTGCGTGGCTATGGCTACACCTTC
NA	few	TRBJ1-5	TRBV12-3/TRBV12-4	CASSLEASYQPQHF	TGTGCCAGCAGTTTAGAGGCGTCATATCAGCCCCAGCATTTT
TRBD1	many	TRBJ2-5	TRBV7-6	CASSYGQGQETQYF	TGTGCCAGCAGCTATGGACAGGGCCAAGAGACCCAGTACTTC
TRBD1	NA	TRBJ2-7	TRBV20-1	CSAPSGTGVNEQYF	TGCAGTGCCCCCTCCGGGACAGGGGTCAACGAGCAGTACTTC
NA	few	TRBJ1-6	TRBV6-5	CASGGLTYNSPLHF	TGTGCCAGCGGAGGACTGACCTATAATTCACCCCTCCACTTT
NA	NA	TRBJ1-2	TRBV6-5	CASSYSQGDYGYTF	TGTGCCAGCAGTTACTCCCAGGGTGACTATGGCTACACCTTC
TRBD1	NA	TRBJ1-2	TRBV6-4	CASITGVRGYTF	TGTGCCAGCATTACAGGGGTTAGAGGCTACACCTTC
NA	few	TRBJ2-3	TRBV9	CASSVRPLPGDTQYF	TGTGCCAGCAGCGTACGTCCCCTCCCCGGCGATACGCAGTATTTT
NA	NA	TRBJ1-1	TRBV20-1	CSASTFQELNTEAFF	TGCAGTGCGTCGACATTTCAAGAGTTGAACACTGAAGCTTTCTTT
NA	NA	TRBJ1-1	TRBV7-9	CASNLMGMEAFF	TGTGCCAGCAACTTGATGGGGATGGAAGCTTTCTTT
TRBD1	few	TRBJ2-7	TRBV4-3	CASSLTPRGEQYF	TGCGCCAGCAGCCTTACTCCCAGGGGGGAGCAGTACTTC
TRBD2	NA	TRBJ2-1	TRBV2	CASSDALAGTSFYNEQFF	TGTGCCAGCAGTGACGCACTAGCGGGGACTTCCTTCTACAATGAGCAGTTCTTC
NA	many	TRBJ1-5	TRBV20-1	CSARGEGQPQHF	TGCAGTGCTAGAGGTGAAGGGCAGCCCCAGCATTTT
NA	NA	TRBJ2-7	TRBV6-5	CASSSGGTTGVEQYF	TGTGCCAGCAGTTCCGGGGGGACGACAGGGGTCGAGCAGTACTTC
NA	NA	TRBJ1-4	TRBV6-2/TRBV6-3	CASGRDGYEKLFF	TGTGCCAGCGGAAGGGACGGATATGAAAAACTGTTTTTT
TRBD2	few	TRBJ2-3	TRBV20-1	CSASKTSGGTTDTQYF	TGCAGTGCTAGCAAGACTAGCGGGGGGACAACAGATACGCAGTATTTT
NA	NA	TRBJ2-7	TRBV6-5	CASTVSGTVEQYF	TGTGCCAGCACCGTCTCCGGGACTGTCGAGCAGTACTTC
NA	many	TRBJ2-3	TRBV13	CASSLGDYNQGYF	TGTGCCAGCAGCTTAGGGGACTACAATCAGGGGTATTTT
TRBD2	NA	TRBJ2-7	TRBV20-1	CSARDTSGTYEQYF	TGCAGTGCTAGAGATACTAGCGGGACCTACGAGCAGTACTTC
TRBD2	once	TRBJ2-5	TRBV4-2	CASSQAGGTETQYF	TGTGCCAGCAGCCAAGCGGGGGGGACAGAGACCCAGTACTTC
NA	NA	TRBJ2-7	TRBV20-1	CSATQEDRYEQYF	TGCAGTGCAACACAGGAGGATCGGTACGAGCAGTACTTC
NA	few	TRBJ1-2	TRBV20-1	CSARRWLGNDGYTF	TGCAGTGCTAGACGTTGGTTAGGGAACGATGGCTACACCTTC
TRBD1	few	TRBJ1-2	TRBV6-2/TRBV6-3	CASSFTTGHGYTF	TGTGCCAGCAGTTTTACGACAGGGCACGGCTACACCTTC
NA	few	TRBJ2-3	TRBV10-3	CATQDERSEDTQYF	TGTGCCACCCAGGACGAACGGTCAGAAGATACGCAGTATTTT
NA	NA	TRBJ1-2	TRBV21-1	CASSKAPGRTSSGYTF	TGTGCCAGCAGCAAAGCCCCGGGACGGACCTCTTCCGGCTACACCTTC
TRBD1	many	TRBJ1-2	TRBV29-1	CSAGQQIDYGYTF	TGCAGCGCGGGACAGCAGATAGACTATGGCTACACCTTC
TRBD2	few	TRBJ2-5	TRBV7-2	CASSLRGGLETQYF	TGTGCCAGCAGCTTACGGGGGGGCCTGGAGACCCAGTACTTC
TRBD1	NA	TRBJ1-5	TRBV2	CASSASPGQGASQPQHF	TGTGCCAGCAGCGCTTCCCCGGGACAGGGGGCAAGTCAGCCCCAGCATTTT
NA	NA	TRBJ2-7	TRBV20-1	CSAREGTSEQYF	TGCAGTGCTAGAGAAGGGACTTCCGAGCAGTACTTC
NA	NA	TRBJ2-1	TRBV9	CASSGNTGSPIDYDEQFF	TGTGCCAGCAGCGGAAACACAGGGTCTCCAATCGACTACGATGAGCAGTTCTTC
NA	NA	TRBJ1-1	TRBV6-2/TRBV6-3	CASSYRVSTEAFF	TGTGCCAGCAGTTATCGGGTTAGCACTGAAGCTTTCTTT
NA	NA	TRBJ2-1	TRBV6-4	CASTGRPGEYNEQFF	TGCGCCAGCACGGGACGCCCGGGGGAGTACAATGAGCAGTTCTTC
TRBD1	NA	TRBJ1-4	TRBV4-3	CASSQGTGGGEKLFF	TGCGCCAGCAGCCAGGGAACAGGGGGCGGAGAAAAACTGTTTTTT
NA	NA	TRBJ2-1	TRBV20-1	CSARPAEGIYNEQFF	TGCAGTGCTAGACCGGCCGAGGGCATCTACAATGAGCAGTTCTTC
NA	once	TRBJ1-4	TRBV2	CASSDNSRPNEKLFF	TGTGCCAGCAGTGACAATTCGAGGCCCAATGAAAAACTGTTTTTT
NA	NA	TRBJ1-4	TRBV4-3	CAGSQAVGATNEKLFF	TGCGCCGGCAGCCAAGCGGTGGGGGCAACTAATGAAAAACTGTTTTTT
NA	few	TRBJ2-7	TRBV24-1	CATSDGGGGFPQYF	TGTGCCACCAGTGATGGAGGAGGGGGGTTCCCACAGTACTTC
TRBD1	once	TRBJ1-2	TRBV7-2	CASSAGQPYGYTF	TGTGCCAGCAGCGCGGGACAGCCATATGGCTACACCTTC
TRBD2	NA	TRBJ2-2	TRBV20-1	CSASSGTLNTGELFF	TGCAGTGCCTCTAGCGGGACGTTGAACACCGGGGAGCTGTTTTTT